This T cell receptor (beta chain) came from a study of blood T cell repertoires in COVID-19. Background on the study: The study drew acute and convalescent COVID-19 samples from the United States, Italy and Spain. In each case, the material was cDNA or gDNA derived from T cells, B-cell-depleted T cells, or PBMCs.

This clone was picked up one time. The CDR3 is 14 amino acids. Trimming removed 5 bases from V and 5 bases from J, with 10 bases in between. Germline V gene lookup returns CDR1 MNHEY and CDR2 SVGAGI. Per the original methods: Scientists estimated how many nucleated cells there were by amplifying reference gene primers. Only in-frame clones appear in the TCRdb table, and some are missing; sequencing was by immunoSEQ multiplex PCR. V, J and clone size reflect that table, while D and trimming were determined from the DNA. The table shows about 250,000 clones, with 75% to 85% occurring only once. The chain employs TRBV6-5 and TRBJ1-6; D remains ambiguous. The receptor's source is a human donor in a cohort sampled during active COVID-19. Sequenced material: peripheral blood. DNA for the CDR3: TGTGCCAGCAGTCGCGCCCAGGATAATTCACCCCTCCACTTT. It yields the protein CASSRAQDNSPLHF.